This T cell receptor beta chain was captured by sequencing in a study of PD-1 blockade in mismatch repair-deficient tumors. As to time point: identical roughly eleven-day culture without peptide (control). Cells were stimulated around 9 days with each of more than 5 ELISpot-reactive neoantigens. Worth noting for this clone: Its antigen is not known.

Clones were sequenced by immunoSEQ multiplex PCR, and TCRdb holds only the in-frame ones, with some missing. The sample has around 13,000 clones; just over 85% are singletons. The germline CDR1 and CDR2 sequences are SGHNT and YENEEA. The CDR3 covers 18 residues. After removal of 5 bases from V and 5 bases from J, the junction contained 13 bases not matched to a gene. The clonotype was recovered from an adult with mismatch repair-deficient cancer. The V gene is TRBV11-3, the J gene TRBJ2-5, with 14 bases aligning to TRBD2. Sequences were derived from cells cultured in vitro, sampled from a patient treated with pembrolizumab. The CDR3 here is CASSHTGGLAGASETQYF. The CDR3 bases are TGTGCCAGCAGCCACACCGGGGGACTAGCGGGAGCATCTGAGACCCAGTACTTC.